The clone carrying this TCR beta chain has just a few counts. The source of the sample is a study of blood T cells in healthy people across ages. This CDR3 spans 15 amino acids. CDR1 and CDR2 from the germline V gene are LGHNA and YNFKEQ. V was cut by 0 bases and J by 3 bases, with 12 bases left in between. Next came a second PCR, run for about 7 to 11 cycles, which used a sample-barcoded 5' primer along with a J-beta primer mix. A minimum of 2.5 million CDR3-containing paired-end reads was obtained for each sample. TCRdb independently ran MiXCR on the 5' RACE reads; one entry per CDR3 protein. The sample lists about 1.6 million distinct CDR3 sequences, 34% occurring once.

The sequenced sample consisted of blood. This TCR was sampled from a young woman in good health. This chain uses TRBV4-2 with TRBJ2-7, with a weak D call TRBD1 (6 bases). CDR3 protein: CASSQDRDKDYEQYF. CDR3 bases: TGTGCCAGCAGCCAAGACCGGGACAAAGACTACGAGCAGTACTTC.